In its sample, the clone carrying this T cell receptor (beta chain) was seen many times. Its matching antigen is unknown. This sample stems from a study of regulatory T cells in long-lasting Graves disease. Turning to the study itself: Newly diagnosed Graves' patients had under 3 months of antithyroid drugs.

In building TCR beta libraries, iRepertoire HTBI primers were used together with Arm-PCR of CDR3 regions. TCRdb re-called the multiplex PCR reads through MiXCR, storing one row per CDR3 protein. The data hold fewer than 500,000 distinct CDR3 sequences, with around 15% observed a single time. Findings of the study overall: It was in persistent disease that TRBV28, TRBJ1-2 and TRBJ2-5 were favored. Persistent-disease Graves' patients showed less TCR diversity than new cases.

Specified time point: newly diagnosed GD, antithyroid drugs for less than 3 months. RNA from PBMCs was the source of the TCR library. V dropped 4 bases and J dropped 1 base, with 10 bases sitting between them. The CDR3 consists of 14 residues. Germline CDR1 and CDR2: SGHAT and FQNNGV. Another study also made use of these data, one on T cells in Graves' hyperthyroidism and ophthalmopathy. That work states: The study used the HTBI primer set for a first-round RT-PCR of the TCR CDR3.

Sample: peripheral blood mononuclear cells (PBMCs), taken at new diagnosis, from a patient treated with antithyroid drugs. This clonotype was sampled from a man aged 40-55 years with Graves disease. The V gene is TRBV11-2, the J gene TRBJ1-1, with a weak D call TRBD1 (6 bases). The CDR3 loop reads CASSYWTANTEAFF. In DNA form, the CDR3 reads TGTGCCAGCAGCTACTGGACAGCGAACACTGAAGCTTTCTTT.